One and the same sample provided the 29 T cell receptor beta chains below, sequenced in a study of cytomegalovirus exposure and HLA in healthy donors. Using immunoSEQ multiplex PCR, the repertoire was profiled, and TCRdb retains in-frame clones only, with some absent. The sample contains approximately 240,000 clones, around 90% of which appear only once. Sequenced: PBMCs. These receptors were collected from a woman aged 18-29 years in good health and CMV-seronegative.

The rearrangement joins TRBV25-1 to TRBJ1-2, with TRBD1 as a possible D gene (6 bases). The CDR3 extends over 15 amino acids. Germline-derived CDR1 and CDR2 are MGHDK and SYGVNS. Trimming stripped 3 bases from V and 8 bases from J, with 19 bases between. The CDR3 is CASSESDRIRGGYTF. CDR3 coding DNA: TGTGCCAGCAGTGAGTCGGACAGAATAAGGGGGGGCTACACCTTC.

Here the CDR3 reads CASSLPRDRGFRGYTF. DNA for the CDR3: TGTGCCAGCAGCTTGCCCCGGGACAGGGGGTTTCGTGGCTACACCTTC. The V gene is TRBV5-5, the J gene TRBJ1-2; 11 nucleotides align to TRBD1. Germline CDR1 SGHKS, CDR2 YYEKEE (reference sequence). The CDR3 loop spans 16 amino acids. V lost 1 base and J lost 7; bases outside the gene matches: 9.

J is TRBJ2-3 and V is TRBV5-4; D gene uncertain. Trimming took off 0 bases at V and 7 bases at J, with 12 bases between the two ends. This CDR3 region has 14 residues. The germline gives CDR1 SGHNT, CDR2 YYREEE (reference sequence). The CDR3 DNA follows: TGTGCCAGCAGCTTGGCTAGTGATCAGAATACGCAGTATTTT. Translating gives CASSLASDQNTQYF.

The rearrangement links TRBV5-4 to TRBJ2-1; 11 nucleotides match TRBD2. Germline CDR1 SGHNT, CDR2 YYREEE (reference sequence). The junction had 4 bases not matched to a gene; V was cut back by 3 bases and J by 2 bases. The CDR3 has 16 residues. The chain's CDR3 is CASSSGLAAPYNEQFF. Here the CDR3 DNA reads TGTGCCAGCAGCTCGGGACTAGCGGCGCCCTACAATGAGCAGTTCTTC.

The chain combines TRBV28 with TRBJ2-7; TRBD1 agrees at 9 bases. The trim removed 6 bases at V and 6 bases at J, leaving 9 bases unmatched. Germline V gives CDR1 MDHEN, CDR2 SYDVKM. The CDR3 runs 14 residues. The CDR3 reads CASSNRDRECEQYF. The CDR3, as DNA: TGTGCCAGCAGCAACCGGGACAGGGAGTGCGAGCAGTACTTC.

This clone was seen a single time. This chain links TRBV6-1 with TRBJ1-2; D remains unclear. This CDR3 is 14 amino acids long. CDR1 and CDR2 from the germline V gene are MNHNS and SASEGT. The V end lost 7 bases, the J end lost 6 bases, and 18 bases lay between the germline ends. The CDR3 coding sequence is TGTGCCAGCATTCGTGGTGACACTTCAAATGGCTACACCTTC. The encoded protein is CASIRGDTSNGYTF.

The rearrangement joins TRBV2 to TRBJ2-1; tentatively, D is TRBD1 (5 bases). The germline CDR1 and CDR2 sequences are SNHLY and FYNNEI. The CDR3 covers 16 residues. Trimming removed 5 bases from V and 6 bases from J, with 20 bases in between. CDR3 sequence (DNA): TGTGCCAGCAGTTACTTGGACATTACCACCACCAATGAGCAGTTCTTC. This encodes CASSYLDITTTNEQFF.

The CDR3 reads CASSPPSNPTGEQYF. Written as DNA, the CDR3 is TGTGCCAGCAGCCCGCCCTCGAACCCCACGGGCGAGCAGTACTTC. The chain couples TRBV9 to TRBJ2-7; D gene uncertain. Trimming cost V 4 bases and J 6 bases, with 20 bases left between them. The CDR3 covers 15 residues. Germline CDR1 is SGDLS and CDR2 is YYNGEE.

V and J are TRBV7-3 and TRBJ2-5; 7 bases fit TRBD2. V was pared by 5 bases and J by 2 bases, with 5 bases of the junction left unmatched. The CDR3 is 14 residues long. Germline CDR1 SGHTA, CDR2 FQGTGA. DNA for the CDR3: TGTGCCAGCAGCCCAAGAGCGGGGCAAGAGACCCAGTACTTC. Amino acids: CASSPRAGQETQYF.

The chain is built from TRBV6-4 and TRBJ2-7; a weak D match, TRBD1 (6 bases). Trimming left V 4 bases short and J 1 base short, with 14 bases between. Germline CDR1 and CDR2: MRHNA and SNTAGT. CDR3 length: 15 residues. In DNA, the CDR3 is TGTGCCAGCAGTGGGGAACAGGGACCATCCTACGAGCAGTACTTC. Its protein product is CASSGEQGPSYEQYF.

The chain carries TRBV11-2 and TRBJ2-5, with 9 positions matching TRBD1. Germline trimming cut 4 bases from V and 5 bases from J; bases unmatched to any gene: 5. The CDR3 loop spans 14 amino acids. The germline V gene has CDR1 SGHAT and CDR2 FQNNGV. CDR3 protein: CASSSWTGAETQYF. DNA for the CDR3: TGTGCCAGCAGCTCCTGGACAGGGGCGGAGACCCAGTACTTC.

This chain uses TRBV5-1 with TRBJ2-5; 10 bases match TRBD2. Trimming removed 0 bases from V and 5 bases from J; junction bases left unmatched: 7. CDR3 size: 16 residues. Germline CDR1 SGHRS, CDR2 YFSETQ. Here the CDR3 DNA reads TGCGCCAGCAGCTTGGGGCTAGCGGGAGAGGAGGAGACCCAGTACTTC. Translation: CASSLGLAGEEETQYF.

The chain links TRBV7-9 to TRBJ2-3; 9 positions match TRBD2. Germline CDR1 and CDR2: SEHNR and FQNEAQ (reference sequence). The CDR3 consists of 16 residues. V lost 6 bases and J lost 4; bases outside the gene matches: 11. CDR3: CASRHGGGRAPDTQYF. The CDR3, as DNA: TGTGCCAGCAGACACGGGGGCGGGAGGGCCCCAGATACGCAGTATTTT. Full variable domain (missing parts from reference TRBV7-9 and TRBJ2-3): DTGVSQNPRHKITKRGQNVTFRCDPISEHNRLYWYRQTLGQGPEFLTYFQNEAQLEKSRLLSDRFSAERPKGSFSTLEIQRTEQGDSAMYLCASRHGGGRAPDTQYFGPGTRLTVL.

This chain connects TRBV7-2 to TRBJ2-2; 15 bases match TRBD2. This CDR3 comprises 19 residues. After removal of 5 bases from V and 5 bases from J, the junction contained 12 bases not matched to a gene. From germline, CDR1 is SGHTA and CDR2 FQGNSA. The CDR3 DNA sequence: TGTGCCAGCAGCACTTGGCCGGGACTAGCGGGAGGTCGGACCGGGGAGCTGTTTTTT. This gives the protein CASSTWPGLAGGRTGELFF.

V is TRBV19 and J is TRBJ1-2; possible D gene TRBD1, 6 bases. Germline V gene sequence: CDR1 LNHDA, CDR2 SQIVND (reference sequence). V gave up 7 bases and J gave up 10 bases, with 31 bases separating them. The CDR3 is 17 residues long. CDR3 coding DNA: TGTGCCAGTACGTGGCAGGGGACAATGGGGGAACGGTCCTACTACACCTTC. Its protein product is CASTWQGTMGERSYYTF.

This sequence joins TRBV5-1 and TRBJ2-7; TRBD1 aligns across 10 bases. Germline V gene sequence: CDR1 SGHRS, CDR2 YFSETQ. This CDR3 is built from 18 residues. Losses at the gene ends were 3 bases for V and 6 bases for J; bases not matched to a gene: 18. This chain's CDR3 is CASSSNQPGQGPLVEQYF. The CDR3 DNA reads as TGCGCCAGCAGCTCCAACCAACCGGGACAGGGGCCCCTGGTCGAGCAGTACTTC.

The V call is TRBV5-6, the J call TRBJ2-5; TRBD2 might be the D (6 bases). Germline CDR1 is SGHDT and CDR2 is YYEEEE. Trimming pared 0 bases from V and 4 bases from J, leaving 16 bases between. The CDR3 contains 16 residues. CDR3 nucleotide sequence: TGTGCCAGCAGCTTGGGGGGTAGCGGTCCGGGAGAGACCCAGTACTTC. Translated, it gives CASSLGGSGPGETQYF.

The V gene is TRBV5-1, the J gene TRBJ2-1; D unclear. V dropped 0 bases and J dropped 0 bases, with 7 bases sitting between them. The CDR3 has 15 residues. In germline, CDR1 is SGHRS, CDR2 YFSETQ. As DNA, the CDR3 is TGCGCCAGCAGCTTGGGACAAACCTCCTACAATGAGCAGTTCTTC. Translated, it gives CASSLGQTSYNEQFF.

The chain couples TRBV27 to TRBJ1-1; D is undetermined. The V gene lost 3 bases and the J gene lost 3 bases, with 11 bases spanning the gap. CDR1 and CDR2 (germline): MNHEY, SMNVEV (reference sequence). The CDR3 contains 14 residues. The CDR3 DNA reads TGTGCCAGCAGTTTTACGGGAAGGGACACTGAAGCTTTCTTT. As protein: CASSFTGRDTEAFF.

The CDR3 DNA follows: TGTGCCACCAGCAAGGGATTGGAGGGTGAAGCTTTCTTT. It is translated as CATSKGLEGEAFF. V and J are TRBV15 and TRBJ1-1; no definite D call. V dropped 4 bases and J dropped 7 bases, with 13 bases sitting between them. The CDR3 extends over 13 amino acids. The germline V gene has CDR1 LNHNV and CDR2 YYDKDF (reference sequence).

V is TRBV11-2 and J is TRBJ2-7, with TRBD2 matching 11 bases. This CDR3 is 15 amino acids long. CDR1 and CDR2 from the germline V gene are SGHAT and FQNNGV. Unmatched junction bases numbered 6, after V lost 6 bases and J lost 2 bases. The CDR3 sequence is CASRALAGGAYEQYF. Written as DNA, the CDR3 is TGTGCCAGCAGGGCTCTAGCGGGAGGCGCCTACGAGCAGTACTTC.

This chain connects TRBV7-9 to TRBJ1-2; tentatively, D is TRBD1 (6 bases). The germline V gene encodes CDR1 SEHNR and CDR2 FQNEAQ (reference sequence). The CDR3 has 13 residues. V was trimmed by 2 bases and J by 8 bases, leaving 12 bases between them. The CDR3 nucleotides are TGTGCCAGCAGCTTATCAAACAGGGAGGGCTACACCTTC. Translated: CASSLSNREGYTF.

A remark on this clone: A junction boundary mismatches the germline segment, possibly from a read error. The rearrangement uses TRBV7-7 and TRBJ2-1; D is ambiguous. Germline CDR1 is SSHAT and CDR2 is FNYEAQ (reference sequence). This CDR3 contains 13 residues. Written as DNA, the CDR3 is TGTGCTAGCAGCCGCGTTCGGTCCGATGAGCAGTTCTTC. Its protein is CASSRVRSDEQFF. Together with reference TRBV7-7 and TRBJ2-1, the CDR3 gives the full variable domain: GAGVSQSPRYKVTKRGQDVTLRCDPISSHATLYWYQQALGQGPEFLTYFNYEAQPDKSGLPSDRFSAERPEGSISTLTIQRTEQRDSAMYRCASSRVRSDEQFFGPGTRLTVL.

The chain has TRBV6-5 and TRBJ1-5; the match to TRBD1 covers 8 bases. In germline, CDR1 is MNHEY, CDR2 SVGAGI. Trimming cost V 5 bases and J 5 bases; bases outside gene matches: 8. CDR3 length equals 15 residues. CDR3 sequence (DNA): TGTGCCAGCAGTCCCCGGGCAGGGGGCTATCAGCCCCAGCATTTT. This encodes CASSPRAGGYQPQHF.

The CDR3 protein is CASNRDRTEGEPQHF. The CDR3 coding sequence is TGTGCCAGCAACCGGGACAGGACCGAGGGTGAGCCCCAGCATTTT. The chain uses TRBV6-1 and TRBJ1-5; 8 bases are a match to TRBD1. Looked up from germline, CDR1 is MNHNS and CDR2 is SASEGT. V lost 7 bases and J lost 8; bases outside the gene matches: 13. The CDR3 extends over 15 amino acids.

CDR3: CAWSHGTGRGQETQYF. DNA for the CDR3: TGTGCCTGGAGCCACGGGACAGGGAGGGGGCAAGAGACCCAGTACTTC. The V and J genes are TRBV30 and TRBJ2-5, with 9 bases aligning to TRBD1. CDR1 GTSNPN and CDR2 SVGIG come from the germline V gene (reference sequence). The CDR3 is 16 amino acids. With V trimmed by 3 bases and J by 2 bases, 10 bases remained unmatched. The variable domain in full, with the rest retrieved from reference TRBV30 and TRBJ2-5, is SQTIHQWPATLVQPVGSPLSLECTVEGTSNPNLYWYRQAAGRGLQLLFYSVGIGQISSEVPQNLSASRPQDRQFILSSKKLLLSDSGFYLCAWSHGTGRGQETQYFGPGTRLLVL.

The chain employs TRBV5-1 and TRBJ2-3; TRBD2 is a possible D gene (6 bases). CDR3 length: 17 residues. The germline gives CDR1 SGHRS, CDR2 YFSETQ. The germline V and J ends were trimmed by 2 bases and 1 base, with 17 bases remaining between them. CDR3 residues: CASSLGSSEFRTDTQYF. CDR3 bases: TGCGCCAGCAGCTTAGGTTCTAGCGAGTTTCGCACAGATACGCAGTATTTT.

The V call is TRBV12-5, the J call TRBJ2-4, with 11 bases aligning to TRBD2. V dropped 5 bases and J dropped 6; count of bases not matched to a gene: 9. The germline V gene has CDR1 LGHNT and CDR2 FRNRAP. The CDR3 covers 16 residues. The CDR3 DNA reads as TGTGCTAGTGGTCTGAACCCGGGGACTAGCGGAAACATTCAGTACTTC. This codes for CASGLNPGTSGNIQYF.

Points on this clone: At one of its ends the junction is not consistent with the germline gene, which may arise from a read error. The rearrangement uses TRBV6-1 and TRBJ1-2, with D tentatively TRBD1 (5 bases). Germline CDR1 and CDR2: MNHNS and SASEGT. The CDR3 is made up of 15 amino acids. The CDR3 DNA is TGTGCCAGCAGGGGTCCGGGACTCCATAACGATGGCTACACCTTC. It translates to CASRGPGLHNDGYTF.